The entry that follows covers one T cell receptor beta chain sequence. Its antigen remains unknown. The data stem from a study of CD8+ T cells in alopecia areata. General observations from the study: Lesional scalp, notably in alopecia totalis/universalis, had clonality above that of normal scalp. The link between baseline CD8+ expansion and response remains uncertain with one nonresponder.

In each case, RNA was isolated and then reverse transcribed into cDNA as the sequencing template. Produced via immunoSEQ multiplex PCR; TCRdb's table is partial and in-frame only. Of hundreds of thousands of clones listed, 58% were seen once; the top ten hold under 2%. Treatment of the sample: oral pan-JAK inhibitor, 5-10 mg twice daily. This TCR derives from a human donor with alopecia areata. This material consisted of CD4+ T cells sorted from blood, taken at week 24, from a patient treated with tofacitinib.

The CDR3 loop reads CASSPQWGSNEKLFF. The CDR3 coding sequence is TGCGCCAGCAGCCCTCAGTGGGGTTCTAATGAAAAACTGTTTTTT. The rearrangement uses TRBV4-1 and TRBJ1-4; unclear D gene. Germline-derived CDR1 and CDR2 are MGHRA and YSYEKL. Trimming pared 4 bases from V and 3 bases from J, leaving 12 bases between. The CDR3 extends over 15 amino acids.